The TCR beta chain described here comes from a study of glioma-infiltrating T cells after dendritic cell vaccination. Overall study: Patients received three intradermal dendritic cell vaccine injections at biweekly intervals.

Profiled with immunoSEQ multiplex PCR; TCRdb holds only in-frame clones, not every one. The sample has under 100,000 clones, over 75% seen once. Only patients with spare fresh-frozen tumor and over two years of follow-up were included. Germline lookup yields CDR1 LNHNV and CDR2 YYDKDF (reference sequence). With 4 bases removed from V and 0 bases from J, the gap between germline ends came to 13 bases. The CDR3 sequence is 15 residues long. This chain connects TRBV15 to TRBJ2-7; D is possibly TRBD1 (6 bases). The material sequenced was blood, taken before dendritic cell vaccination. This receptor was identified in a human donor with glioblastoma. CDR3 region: CATSKYRETSYEQYF. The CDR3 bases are TGTGCCACCAGCAAATACAGGGAAACCTCCTACGAGCAGTACTTC.